This TCR beta chain was sequenced for a study of cytomegalovirus exposure and HLA in healthy donors. Background on the study: There were 88 million or so unique TCRs (from HLA-typed donors) in an early data release. General study findings and limits: Another analysis was done later, and it associated fewer than 20,000 TCR beta sequences with HLA alleles at 0.05 false discovery rate. Across all donors, roughly uniform sequencing depth was an assumption of the presence/absence analyses.

With 60 Vbeta and 13 Jbeta primers, the PCR was carried out. Clones were sequenced by immunoSEQ multiplex PCR, and TCRdb holds only the in-frame ones, with some missing. The sample lists about 120,000 clones, roughly 78% occurring once. As regards this clone: What it binds is unknown.

This CDR3 has 14 amino acids. Germline V CDR1 and CDR2: SGHTA, FQGTGA. V was clipped by 0 bases and J by 5 bases, with 11 bases between them. This receptor was identified in a young woman in good health and CMV-seronegative. The gene calls are TRBV7-3 and TRBJ2-7; the D gene is possibly TRBD1 (5 bases). Source material: PBMCs. The CDR3 nucleotides are TGTGCCAGCAGCTTAACAGGGGTTGGAGACGAGCAGTACTTC. Its translation is CASSLTGVGDEQYF.